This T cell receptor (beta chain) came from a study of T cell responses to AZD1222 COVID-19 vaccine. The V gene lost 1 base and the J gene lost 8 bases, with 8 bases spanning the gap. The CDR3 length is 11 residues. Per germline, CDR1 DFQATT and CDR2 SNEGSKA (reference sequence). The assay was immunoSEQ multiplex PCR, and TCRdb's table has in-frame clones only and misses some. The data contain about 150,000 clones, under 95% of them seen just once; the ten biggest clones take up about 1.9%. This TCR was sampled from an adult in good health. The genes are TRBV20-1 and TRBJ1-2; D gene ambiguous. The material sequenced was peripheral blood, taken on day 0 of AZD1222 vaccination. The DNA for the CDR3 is TGCAGTGCTAGAGGGCCCCGGGGCTACACCTTC. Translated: CSARGPRGYTF.